The 27 T cell receptor beta chains below were found in one sample sequenced in a study of shared clonotypes between healthy human individuals (dated by TCRdb to between 2020 and 2021). Libraries were prepared through the immunoSEQ multiplex PCR assay. In its TCRdb copy, this immuneACCESS table keeps in-frame sequences only and misses some clones. Where compared with another copy, unresolved V genes explain less than half of these, and the others have no known cause. This sample lists 400,000 to 550,000 clones; 70% to 80% were detected once. Jointly, the top ten make up roughly 12% of the sample. Sequenced: PBMCs. The source is a woman aged 40 to 55 in good health. Some clones in this sample may be carry-over from other donors' samples.

This sequence joins TRBV7-2 and TRBJ2-5; D is possibly TRBD1 (6 bases). V lost 1 base and J lost 1, with 13 bases in between. CDR1 is SGHTA and CDR2 is FQGNSA in the germline V gene. This CDR3 region has 16 residues. Here the CDR3 reads CASSLVQGIAQETQYF. The CDR3 DNA reads TGTGCCAGCAGCTTAGTGCAGGGGATCGCCCAAGAGACCCAGTACTTC.

In this sample, this clone turned up a few times. The rearrangement links TRBV6-1 to TRBJ1-1, with D possibly matching TRBD1 (5 bases). This CDR3 comprises 13 residues. Germline V lookup: CDR1 MNHNS, CDR2 SASEGT. Trimming took 6 bases from V and 7 from J, leaving 15 bases between them. The CDR3 spells CASRLQDRVEAFF. The CDR3 DNA reads as TGTGCCAGCAGGCTACAGGATCGTGTTGAAGCTTTCTTT.

Notes on this clone: A much more abundant neighbour one base away suggests this may be a read error. V and J are TRBV6-5 and TRBJ2-7; no clear D gene. CDR1 MNHEY and CDR2 SVGAGI come from the germline V gene. CDR3 size: 15 residues. The CDR3 bases are TGTGCCAGCAGCCTTAGCTCTTTGGGATCCTACGAGCAGCACTTC. Translation gives CASSLSSLGSYEQHF.

The chain recombines TRBV29-1 with TRBJ2-1; 11 bases fit TRBD2. The germline V gene encodes CDR1 SQVTM and CDR2 ANQGSEA. V trimming: 7 bases; J trimming: 6 bases; junction bases outside the gene matches: 8. This CDR3 region has 14 residues. CDR3 sequence: CSGLAGGPVNEQFF. DNA for the CDR3: TGCAGCGGGTTAGCGGGAGGGCCCGTCAATGAGCAGTTCTTC.

The CDR3 coding sequence is TGTGCCAGCTCCCGGGAGCAGTTCGGTGAGCAGTTCTTC. This codes for CASSREQFGEQFF. This chain joins TRBV18 and TRBJ2-1, with a tentative D call TRBD2 (6 bases). Germline V gene sequence: CDR1 KGHSH, CDR2 LQKENI. The germline V and J ends were trimmed by 6 bases and 9 bases, with 15 bases remaining between them. The CDR3 runs to 13 residues.

The chain joins TRBV5-4 to TRBJ2-1; D not resolved. The CDR3 is 16 residues long. The germline gives CDR1 SGHNT, CDR2 YYREEE (reference sequence). The V and J ends lost 0 bases and 0 bases respectively, with 10 bases between them. CDR3 sequence (DNA): TGTGCCAGCAGCTTGGAGACGGCTAGCTCCTACAATGAGCAGTTCTTC. Translated, it gives CASSLETASSYNEQFF.

As for this clone: This probably arose from a read error, given a far larger clone one base away. Other nucleotide sequences from this sample produce the same CDR3. The chain joins TRBV10-3 to TRBJ2-7; 7 bases fit TRBD2. This CDR3 spans 16 amino acids. Germline values: CDR1 ENHRY, CDR2 SYGVKD. V lost 0 bases to trimming and J lost 6 bases; unmatched junction nucleotides: 11. CDR3: CAISESSYGGSSEQYF. In DNA form, the CDR3 reads TGTGCCATCAGTGAGTCGAGTTACGGCGGGAGTTCCGAGCAGTACTTC.

This chain joins TRBV7-3 and TRBJ2-1; D gene uncertain. This CDR3 is built from 13 residues. Deletions cut 2 bases from V and 7 bases from J, with 9 bases between. Germline V lookup: CDR1 SGHTA, CDR2 FQGTGA. The CDR3 loop is CASSLGLANEQFF. CDR3 nucleotides: TGTGCCAGCAGCTTAGGGCTGGCTAATGAGCAGTTCTTC.

This clone was seen a few times. The chain combines TRBV2 with TRBJ2-1; the match to TRBD2 covers 7 bases. Per the germline V gene, CDR1 is SNHLY and CDR2 is FYNNEI. The CDR3 is 15 amino acids. Trimming at V came to 8 bases and at J to 10 bases, leaving 17 bases not matched to a gene. The CDR3 loop is CASSREASGLVEQFF. The DNA of the CDR3 is TGTGCCAGCTCCCGCGAGGCTAGCGGCCTCGTGGAGCAGTTCTTC.

This rearrangement joins TRBV4-3 to TRBJ2-7, with TRBD2 as a possible D gene (6 bases). The germline CDR1 and CDR2 sequences are LGHNA and YSLEER. This CDR3 region has 14 residues. V was cut by 3 bases and J by 4 bases, with 13 bases left in between. CDR3 sequence reads: CASSQGGIGYEQYF. The CDR3 region has the DNA TGCGCCAGCAGCCAGGGGGGAATAGGGTACGAGCAGTACTTC.

The chain carries TRBV7-9 and TRBJ2-7, with 9 positions matching TRBD1. Trimming at V came to 5 bases and at J to 0 bases, leaving 8 bases not matched to a gene. The CDR3 consists of 16 residues. Germline CDR1 and CDR2: SEHNR and FQNEAQ (reference sequence). This CDR3 is CASSPPGTGSSYEQYF. Written as DNA, the CDR3 is TGTGCCAGCAGCCCCCCCGGGACAGGGAGCTCCTACGAGCAGTACTTC.

V usage is TRBV30 and J usage is TRBJ1-2; D might be TRBD1 (5 bases). CDR1 is GTSNPN, CDR2 SVGIG, per germline (reference sequence). This CDR3 is 15 amino acids long. The ends were cut back, 0 bases at V and 3 bases at J, with 14 bases in the middle. In nucleotides, the CDR3 is TGTGCCTGGAGTGTAAAAGGGGATAGGCACTATGGCTACACCTTC. Amino acids: CAWSVKGDRHYGYTF.

The sample holds many counts of this clone. Other DNA sequences in this specimen translate into the identical CDR3. The V gene is TRBV5-4, the J gene TRBJ2-3; D not certain. CDR3 length: 12 amino acids. Germline V gene data show CDR1 as SGHNT and CDR2 as YYREEE (reference sequence). With 1 base removed from V and 4 bases from J, the gap between germline ends came to 4 bases. CDR3 sequence reads: CASSLSADTQYF. The DNA for the CDR3 is TGTGCCAGCAGCTTGTCTGCAGATACGCAGTATTTT. Combining the CDR3 with reference TRBV5-4 and TRBJ2-3 gives the whole variable domain ETGVTQSPTHLIKTRGQQVTLRCSSQSGHNTVSWYQQALGQGPQFIFQYYREEENGRGNFPPRFSGLQFPNYSSELNVNALELDDSALYLCASSLSADTQYFGPGTRLTVL.

In the case of this clone: A much larger clone lies one base from this, so it may be a read error. The chain carries TRBV5-1 and TRBJ2-7; perhaps TRBD1 as D (6 bases). Germline CDR1 and CDR2: SGHRS and YFSETQ. The CDR3 spans 12 residues. Trimming took 7 bases from V and 0 from J, leaving 8 bases between them. CDR3 sequence: CASQGSSYEQYF. The CDR3 bases are TGCGCCAGCCAGGGGAGCTCCTACGAGCAGTACTTC.

The rearrangement uses TRBV9 and TRBJ1-3; possible D gene TRBD1, 5 bases. Germline loops: CDR1 SGDLS, CDR2 YYNGEE. CDR3 length equals 15 residues. Trimming pared 4 bases from V and 0 bases from J, leaving 11 bases between. The CDR3 spells CASSIRGDSGNTIYF. CDR3 sequence (DNA): TGTGCCAGCAGCATACGAGGGGACTCTGGAAACACCATATATTTT.

The sample holds many counts of this clone. The CDR3 region is CASSEAEAPGADTQYF. CDR3 bases: TGTGCCAGCAGTGAAGCGGAGGCCCCGGGGGCAGATACGCAGTATTTT. The rearrangement uses TRBV25-1 and TRBJ2-3; maybe TRBD2 (6 bases). CDR3 length: 16 residues. Deletions cut 2 bases from V and 4 bases from J, with 16 bases between. CDR1 and CDR2 from the germline V gene are MGHDK and SYGVNS.

The chain uses TRBV7-2 and TRBJ2-1, with D uncertain. This CDR3 has 12 amino acids. The germline V gene encodes CDR1 SGHTA and CDR2 FQGNSA. V was cut by 2 bases and J by 8 bases, with 7 bases left in between. CDR3 amino acids: CASSLLSYEQFF. DNA of the CDR3: TGTGCCAGCAGCTTACTATCTTATGAGCAGTTCTTC.

By frequency in the sample, this clone is medium-sized. The junction departs from the called germline gene at one end, perhaps through a read error. Distinct nucleotide sequences in the sample also encode this CDR3. This chain joins TRBV7-7 and TRBJ2-7; 10 positions match TRBD1. In germline, CDR1 is SSHAT, CDR2 FNYEAQ (reference sequence). The CDR3 covers 14 residues. The CDR3 nucleotides read TGTGCTAGCAGCTCGGGACAGGGGTCCTACGAGCAGTACTTC. It encodes CASSSGQGSYEQYF.

This clone was observed at least ten times. The rearrangement joins TRBV7-9 to TRBJ1-1; TRBD1 might be the D (6 bases). The CDR3 spans 13 residues. V was pared by 5 bases and J by 1 base, with 8 bases between. Germline V CDR1 and CDR2: SEHNR, FQNEAQ (reference sequence). CDR3 sequence (DNA): TGTGCCAGCAGCGTGGGGGCGAACACTGAAGCTTTCTTT. Translated: CASSVGANTEAFF.

The rearrangement uses TRBV6-5 and TRBJ2-2; D is unclear. CDR1 MNHEY and CDR2 SVGAGI come from the germline V gene. The CDR3 totals 14 residues. V was cut by 10 bases and J by 4 bases, with 16 bases left in between. The CDR3 is CAIGLGIGTGELFF. DNA for the CDR3: TGTGCCATAGGTCTAGGGATCGGCACCGGGGAGCTGTTTTTT.

The chain's CDR3 is CAWGRPSGSGRQETQYF. The CDR3 region has the DNA TGTGCCTGGGGGCGGCCTAGCGGGAGTGGGCGCCAAGAGACCCAGTACTTC. The V gene is TRBV30, the J gene TRBJ2-5; 10 bases align to TRBD2. There are 17 residues in the CDR3. CDR1 and CDR2 from the germline V gene are GTSNPN and SVGIG (reference sequence). J was trimmed by 1 base and V by 5 bases; bases with no gene match: 13.

The chain recombines TRBV30 with TRBJ1-5, with TRBD1 matching over 7 bases. Germline V gene data show CDR1 as GTSNPN and CDR2 as SVGIG (reference sequence). V lost 4 bases and J lost 3; bases outside the gene matches: 9. This CDR3 has 15 amino acids. CDR3 residues: CAWTPPGQFNQPQHF. CDR3 DNA sequence: TGTGCCTGGACCCCTCCGGGACAGTTCAATCAGCCCCAGCATTTT.

The V gene is TRBV27, the J gene TRBJ2-1, with D unclear. Germline CDR1 is MNHEY and CDR2 is SMNVEV (reference sequence). The V and J ends lost 5 bases and 7 bases respectively, with 15 bases between them. CDR3 length equals 14 residues. For the CDR3, the DNA is TGTGCCAGCAGTCCCTCATCGGTGAGAAATGAGCAGTTCTTC. Amino acid sequence: CASSPSSVRNEQFF.

This rearrangement joins TRBV9 to TRBJ1-4, with D possibly TRBD1 on 6 matching bases. The germline CDR1 and CDR2 sequences are SGDLS and YYNGEE. The CDR3 length is 15 residues. Trimming removed 0 bases from V and 6 bases from J, with 12 bases in between. The CDR3 nucleotides are TGTGCCAGCAGCGTAGGGGACACGCGAGATGAAAAACTGTTTTTT. It codes for CASSVGDTRDEKLFF.

The CDR3: CASSSTGTGSYGYTF. CDR3 nucleotide sequence: TGTGCCAGCAGTTCGACCGGGACAGGATCCTATGGCTACACCTTC. The chain is built from TRBV28 and TRBJ1-2; 8 nucleotides line up with TRBD1. The germline V gene has CDR1 MDHEN and CDR2 SYDVKM. The CDR3 length is 15 residues. Trimming removed 4 bases from V and 4 bases from J; junction bases left unmatched: 8.

The chain combines TRBV2 with TRBJ1-5, with D unresolved. CDR3 length equals 14 residues. Between the trimmed V and J ends, which lost 2 bases and 0 bases, there was a span of 5 bases. Germline lookup yields CDR1 SNHLY and CDR2 FYNNEI. CDR3 amino acids: CASSELYSNQPQHF. The CDR3 DNA is TGTGCCAGCAGTGAACTGTATAGCAATCAGCCCCAGCATTTT.

This chain connects TRBV5-1 to TRBJ2-1, with a possible D match to TRBD2 (6 bases). Trimming left V 5 bases short and J 5 bases short, with 17 bases between. The CDR3 totals 15 residues. From germline, CDR1 is SGHRS and CDR2 YFSETQ. The CDR3 reads CASSLGASENNEQFF. The CDR3, as DNA: TGCGCCAGCAGTTTAGGGGCTAGCGAGAACAATGAGCAGTTCTTC.